This T cell receptor (beta chain) originates from a study of cytomegalovirus exposure and HLA in healthy donors. About the study: In a later analysis, it was reported that the 110 or so validation repertoires had been produced on the same platform as the roughly 700 repertoires belonging to the first cohort. General study points: The study listed about 150 cytomegalovirus-associated TCR beta chains. Through in vitro validation, a few CMV-associated chains were shown to be specific for CMV antigens.

The donors were part of the validation cohort of over a hundred subjects. That cohort was separate from the first cohort, which comprised 500 to 700 subjects. TCRdb's table, derived via immunoSEQ multiplex PCR, lists solely in-frame clones and lacks some. The sample holds around 120,000 clones, approximately 89% seen once. Of note for this clone: The antigen remains undetermined.

The CDR3 loop spans 15 amino acids. V trimming: 3 bases; J trimming: 7 bases; junction bases outside the gene matches: 8. CDR1 and CDR2 (germline): MNHEY, SMNVEV (reference sequence). The sequence derives from a man between 18 and 29 years old in good health and CMV-seronegative. The V and J genes are TRBV27 and TRBJ2-1; 8 bases agree with TRBD2. Sequenced: PBMCs. The CDR3 DNA is TGTGCCAGCAGTTTCCTTCGGGAGGGTAGGAATGAGCAGTTCTTC. As protein: CASSFLREGRNEQFF.